These T cell receptor beta chains were read from a single sample in a study of ipilimumab plus nivolumab after autologous stem cell transplantation. The protocol was immunoSEQ multiplex PCR, while the TCRdb copy is restricted to in-frame clones and leaves out a portion. Counted here are some 45,000 clones, 88% occurring once; the ten biggest clones make up about 0.97%. This specimen consisted of PBMCs, obtained in a trial of ipilimumab plus nivolumab as post-transplant consolidation. These receptor sequences come from a male donor with multiple myeloma. Each CDR3 is given with its conserved first and last residue. A D gene is named only where the DNA matches it firmly. The size of a clone is reported for some rows only, either as once, few or many, or as a class for expanded clones.

d_gene,j_gene,abundance,v_gene,CDR3nt,CDR3aa
-,TRBJ1-4,-,TRBV19,TGTGCCAGTAGTACCCGTGGGGAGACTAATGAAAAACTGTTTTTT,CASSTRGETNEKLFF
-,TRBJ2-5,-,TRBV7-9,TGTGCCAGCAGCTTAAGCACCGAGGCCCAGTACTTC,CASSLSTEAQYF
-,TRBJ1-5,-,TRBV5-1,TGCGCCAGCAGCTTGGAGGGTAGCAATCAGCCCCAGCATTTT,CASSLEGSNQPQHF
TRBD1,TRBJ1-5,-,TRBV7-8,TGTGCCAGTAGTATCGGACAGGGGGCGACTTATAGCAATCAGCCCCAGCATTTT,CASSIGQGATYSNQPQHF
-,TRBJ1-2,-,TRBV6-6,TGTGCCAGCAGCGTTTCCCTCACCCGGGACGGCTACACCTTC,CASSVSLTRDGYTF
-,TRBJ2-1,-,TRBV7-3,TGTGCCAGCAGCCAAGGGGGAGTTGCGGAGCAGTTCTTC,CASSQGGVAEQFF
TRBD1,TRBJ2-5,-,TRBV11-1,TGTGCCAGCAGCTGGACAGGGCTTGAAGAGACCCAGTACTTC,CASSWTGLEETQYF
-,TRBJ2-1,once,TRBV7-2,TGTGCCAGCAGCTTAGTAGGGGGCTCCTACAATGAGCAGTTCTTC,CASSLVGGSYNEQFF
TRBD1,TRBJ1-1,-,TRBV5-1,TGCGCCAGCAGCCCCAAAGTGGATACAGGGGGCGAATCAGCTTTCTTT,CASSPKVDTGGESAFF
TRBD1,TRBJ1-5,-,TRBV5-1,TGCGCCAGCAGCGTGACAGGGAATAGCAATCAGCCCCAGCATTTT,CASSVTGNSNQPQHF
-,TRBJ2-3,-,TRBV7-3,TGTGCCAGCAGCCCAGACCTGCACACAGATACGCAGTATTTT,CASSPDLHTDTQYF